These T cell receptor beta chains were read from a single sample in a study of T cell responses to AZD1222 COVID-19 vaccine. Some clones are missing from TCRdb's copy, which holds only in-frame ones; the method was immunoSEQ multiplex PCR. The top ten clones hold 3% to 4.5% of a sample with about 140,000 clones, around 90% of them seen once. The sequences come from peripheral blood, collected on day 0 of AZD1222 vaccination. The receptors were gathered from an adult in good health. Both conserved end residues are part of each CDR3. A D gene is named only where the DNA matches it firmly.

v_call	j_call	d_call	cdr3_aa	cdr3_nt
TRBV7-8	TRBJ2-7	.	CASSLGSVGDKSYEQYF	TGTGCCAGCAGCTTAGGGTCAGTCGGGGATAAATCCTACGAGCAGTACTTC
TRBV27	TRBJ2-5	.	CASSPLPTQETQYF	TGTGCCAGCAGTCCCCTACCAACACAAGAGACCCAGTACTTC
TRBV19	TRBJ2-7	.	CASSIEYNSYEQYF	TGTGCCAGTAGTATAGAGTATAACTCCTACGAGCAGTACTTC
TRBV7-2	TRBJ2-4	.	CASSFRKGNIQYF	TGTGCCAGCAGCTTTCGGAAAGGGAACATTCAGTACTTC
TRBV5-4	TRBJ2-3	TRBD2	CASSKGGLAVRTDTQYF	TGTGCCAGCAGCAAGGGGGGACTAGCGGTACGCACAGATACGCAGTATTTT
TRBV25-1	TRBJ1-1	.	CASSSQLTEAFF	TGTGCCAGCAGTTCTCAACTGACTGAAGCTTTCTTT
TRBV7-3	TRBJ2-3	TRBD2	CASSLSISGSRSTQYF	TGTGCCAGCAGCTTATCAATTAGCGGGAGCCGTTCTACGCAGTATTTT
TRBV5-4	TRBJ2-7	.	CASSLGGATYEQYF	TGTGCCAGCAGCTTGGGTGGAGCTACCTACGAGCAGTACTTC
TRBV5-1	TRBJ2-6	.	CASSLVAGLFSGANVLTF	TGCGCCAGCAGCTTGGTGGCAGGGTTGTTTTCTGGGGCCAACGTCCTGACTTTC
TRBV28	TRBJ1-3	.	CASKSQIGTGNTIYF	TGTGCCAGTAAGTCACAGATAGGTACTGGAAACACCATATATTTT
TRBV28	TRBJ2-5	TRBD2	CASSPVGAGGEETQYF	TGTGCCAGCAGCCCCGTGGGAGCGGGAGGCGAAGAGACCCAGTACTTC
TRBV16	TRBJ2-2	TRBD1	CASSRNPTPTGAGELFF	TGTGCCAGCAGCCGCAACCCTACCCCGACAGGGGCCGGGGAGCTGTTTTTT
TRBV3-1/TRBV3-2	TRBJ2-2	TRBD1	CASSQERTGNTGELFF	TGTGCCAGCAGCCAAGAAAGGACAGGGAACACCGGGGAGCTGTTTTTT
TRBV5-5	TRBJ2-5	TRBD2	CASSLREGGETQYF	TGTGCCAGCAGCTTGAGGGAGGGAGGGGAGACCCAGTACTTC
TRBV30	TRBJ2-5	TRBD2	CAWKLGRAVQETQYF	TGTGCCTGGAAACTCGGGAGGGCCGTCCAAGAGACCCAGTACTTC
TRBV13	TRBJ2-1	TRBD2	CASSLYIRASGRSSYNEQFF	TGTGCCAGCAGCTTATATATCAGGGCTAGCGGGAGGAGTTCCTACAATGAGCAGTTCTTC